This entry is about one TCR beta chain. Its target is unknown. These data are taken from a study of lymphopenia after photon versus proton radiotherapy. Findings and caveats of the study: Photon-treated patients lost naive T cells and TCR diversity; proton-treated stayed stable.

The data were produced by immunoSEQ multiplex PCR, yet TCRdb's version contains in-frame clones alone and is incomplete. Among more than 45,000 clones listed, 70% to 85% were seen once. The ends were cut back, 3 bases at V and 4 bases at J, with 13 bases in the middle. This CDR3 spans 13 amino acids. The germline gives CDR1 SQVTM, CDR2 ANQGSEA. The specimen was peripheral blood, collected from a patient treated with proton-based radiotherapy. The rearrangement uses TRBV29-1 and TRBJ2-7; D gene unclear. The clonotype was recovered from a man in his 60s with pancreatic cancer. This chain's CDR3 is CSVEVHGVYEQYF. CDR3 coding DNA: TGCAGCGTTGAGGTCCACGGTGTTTACGAGCAGTACTTC.